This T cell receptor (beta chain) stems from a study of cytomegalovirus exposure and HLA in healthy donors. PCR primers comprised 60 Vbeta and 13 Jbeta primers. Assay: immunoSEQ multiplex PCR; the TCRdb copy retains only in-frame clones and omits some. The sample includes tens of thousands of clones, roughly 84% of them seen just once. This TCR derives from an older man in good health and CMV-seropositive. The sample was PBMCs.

The CDR3 sequence: CAIGTSGGWTDTQYF. The CDR3, as DNA: TGTGCCATCGGGACTAGCGGGGGGTGGACAGATACGCAGTATTTT. The genes are TRBV10-3 and TRBJ2-3; 15 bases match TRBD2. The CDR3 consists of 15 residues. Unmatched junction bases numbered 3, after V lost 8 bases and J lost 3 bases. Looked up from germline, CDR1 is ENHRY and CDR2 is SYGVKD.